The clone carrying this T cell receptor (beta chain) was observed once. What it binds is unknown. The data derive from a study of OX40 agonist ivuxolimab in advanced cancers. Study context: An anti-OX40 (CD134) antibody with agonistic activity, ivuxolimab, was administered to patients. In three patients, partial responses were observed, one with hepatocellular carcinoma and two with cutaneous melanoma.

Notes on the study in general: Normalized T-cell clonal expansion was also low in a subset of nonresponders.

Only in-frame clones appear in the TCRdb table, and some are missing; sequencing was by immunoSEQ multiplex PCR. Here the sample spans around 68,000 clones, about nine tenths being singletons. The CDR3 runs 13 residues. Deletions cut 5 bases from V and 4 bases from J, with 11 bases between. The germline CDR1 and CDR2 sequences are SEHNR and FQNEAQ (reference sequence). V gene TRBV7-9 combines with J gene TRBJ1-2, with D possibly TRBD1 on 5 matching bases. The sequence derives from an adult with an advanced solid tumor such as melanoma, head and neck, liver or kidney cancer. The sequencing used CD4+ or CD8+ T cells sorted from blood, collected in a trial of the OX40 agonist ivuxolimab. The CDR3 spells CASSNQGPYGYTF. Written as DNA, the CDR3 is TGTGCCAGCAGCAATCAGGGTCCCTATGGCTACACCTTC.